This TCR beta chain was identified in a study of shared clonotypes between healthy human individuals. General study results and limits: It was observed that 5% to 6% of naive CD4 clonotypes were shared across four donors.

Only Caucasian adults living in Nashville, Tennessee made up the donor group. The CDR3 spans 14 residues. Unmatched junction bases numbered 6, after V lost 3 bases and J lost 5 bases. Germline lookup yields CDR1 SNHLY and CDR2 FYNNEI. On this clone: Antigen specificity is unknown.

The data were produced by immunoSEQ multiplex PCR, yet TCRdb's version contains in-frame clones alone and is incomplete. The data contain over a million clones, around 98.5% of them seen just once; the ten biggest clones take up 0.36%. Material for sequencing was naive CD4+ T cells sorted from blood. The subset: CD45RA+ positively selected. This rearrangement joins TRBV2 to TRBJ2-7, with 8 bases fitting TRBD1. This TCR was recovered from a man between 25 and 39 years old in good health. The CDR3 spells CASSEDRAAHEQYF. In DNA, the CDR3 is TGTGCCAGCAGTGAGGACAGGGCAGCGCACGAGCAGTACTTC.